A selection of T cell receptor beta chains follows, all from one sample in a study of control samples from healthy donors and cancer patients. Assay: immunoSEQ multiplex PCR; the TCRdb copy retains only in-frame clones and omits some. The table lists 150,000 to 200,000 clones, about 94% of them singletons, with around 8.5% in the top ten. Sequencing was performed on blood. The receptors originated from a woman in her thirties or forties in good health. Both conserved end residues are part of each CDR3. A D gene is named only where the DNA matches it firmly. Rows give clone size only sometimes, using once, few, many, or a class for an expanded clone.

D	V	J	size	DNA	CDR3
NA	TRBV18	TRBJ2-5	NA	TGTGCCAGCTCACCACGGGACACCGGCCAAGAGACCCAGTACTTC	CASSPRDTGQETQYF
TRBD2	TRBV7-2	TRBJ2-3	NA	TGTGCCAGCAGCTTAGCACTAGCGGGAGGTCCAGATACGCAGTATTTT	CASSLALAGGPDTQYF
NA	TRBV6-5	TRBJ1-1	NA	TGTGCCAGCAGTTACCTCGTCACACCGACTGAAGCTTTCTTT	CASSYLVTPTEAFF
TRBD2	TRBV27	TRBJ2-3	NA	TGTGCCAGCAGTCCGGGCGCGGGGGAGGGCACAGATACGCAGTATTTT	CASSPGAGEGTDTQYF
NA	TRBV9	TRBJ1-2	NA	TGTGCCAGCAGCGGGGGCCCCTCCTATGGCTACACCTTC	CASSGGPSYGYTF
TRBD1	TRBV30	TRBJ2-4	NA	TGTGCCTGGAGTAGCGGGACAGGGCAAAGCCGGAACATTCAGTACTTC	CAWSSGTGQSRNIQYF
NA	TRBV2	TRBJ2-2	NA	TGTGCCAGGGGGAGGACCGGGGAGCTGTTTTTT	CARGRTGELFF
NA	TRBV6-5	TRBJ2-1	NA	TGTGCCAGCAGTTACTCGCGACAGTACAATGAGCAGTTCTTC	CASSYSRQYNEQFF
TRBD2	TRBV4-3	TRBJ2-5	NA	TGCGCCAGCAGCCAATTACTTCCCGGGACTAGCGGCTCCGGGGTGGCCCAGTACTTC	CASSQLLPGTSGSGVAQYF
TRBD1	TRBV3-1/TRBV3-2	TRBJ1-1	NA	TGTGCCAGCAGCCAGGCGGGACAGGTGGCTTTCTTT	CASSQAGQVAFF
NA	TRBV7-2	TRBJ1-2	NA	TGTGCCAGCAGCCCAGTCGGGCGACAGCACACCTTC	CASSPVGRQHTF
NA	TRBV6-5	TRBJ1-1	NA	TGTGCCAGCAGTTACTCGAGACAGGTTGAAGCTTTCTTT	CASSYSRQVEAFF
NA	TRBV3-1/TRBV3-2	TRBJ2-5	NA	TGTGCCAGCAGCCAACAGGGGATCGGGGAGGAGACCCAGTACTTC	CASSQQGIGEETQYF
NA	TRBV27	TRBJ1-1	NA	TGTGCCAGCAGGTCGTCGGGGCAGAACACTGAAGCTTTCTTT	CASRSSGQNTEAFF
NA	TRBV7-2	TRBJ2-7	NA	TGTGCCAGCAGCTTAGACAGGACACCCACGGGCGGGCAGTACTTC	CASSLDRTPTGGQYF
NA	TRBV5-1	TRBJ1-5	NA	TGCGCCAGCAGCTTCGGGGGGGGGCGGCCCCAGCATTTT	CASSFGGGRPQHF
NA	TRBV18	TRBJ2-7	once	TGTGCCAGCTCACCCCGGGAGGGGGCTGGAGTCTACGAGCAGTACTTC	CASSPREGAGVYEQYF
NA	TRBV18	TRBJ1-4	NA	TGTGCCAGCTCACCCCAAGTGACGGAAACAACTAATGAAAAACTGTTTTTT	CASSPQVTETTNEKLFF
NA	TRBV19	TRBJ1-1	NA	TGTGCCAGTAGTATATGGGGGAACACTGAAGCTTTCTTT	CASSIWGNTEAFF
NA	TRBV29-1	TRBJ1-1	NA	TGCAGCGTTGAAGCGGTCCTGAACACTGAAGCTTTCTTT	CSVEAVLNTEAFF
NA	TRBV24-1	TRBJ2-5	NA	TGTGCCACCAGTGATTCCTCTAGCGAGACCCAGTACTTC	CATSDSSSETQYF
NA	TRBV25-1	TRBJ1-1	NA	TGTGCCAGCACGCCGGGAACTAACACTGAAGCTTTCTTT	CASTPGTNTEAFF
TRBD2	TRBV18	TRBJ2-7	once	TGTGCCAGCTCACCATTCAAAGGCTTGCAGGGAGGGATGGAAGACGAGCAGTACTTC	CASSPFKGLQGGMEDEQYF
NA	TRBV18	TRBJ2-3	NA	TGTGCCAGCTCACCGCGGACACCCGGTAGCACAGATACGCAGTATTTT	CASSPRTPGSTDTQYF
NA	TRBV4-3	TRBJ1-2	NA	TGCGCCAGCAGCCAAGATCGGCAGACTAACTATGGCTACACCTTC	CASSQDRQTNYGYTF
NA	TRBV6-6	TRBJ2-4	NA	TGTGCCAGCTACTGGGCAAACATTCAGTACTTC	CASYWANIQYF
NA	TRBV5-8	TRBJ1-4	NA	TGTGCCAGCAGCTTAAGCGGTGACCTAATCGAAAAACTGTTTTTT	CASSLSGDLIEKLFF
NA	TRBV18	TRBJ2-5	NA	TGTGCCAGCTCAGGTACGGAAGAGACCCAGTACTTC	CASSGTEETQYF
NA	TRBV4-3	TRBJ2-1	NA	TGCGCCAGCAGCCAAGATTTCACGCCAAGCGATGAGCAGTTCTTC	CASSQDFTPSDEQFF
TRBD1	TRBV19	TRBJ1-5	NA	TGTGCCAGTAGTATCACAGGGGGCGCGGGGAGCAATCAGCCCCAGCATTTT	CASSITGGAGSNQPQHF
NA	TRBV15	TRBJ1-5	NA	TGTGCCACCAGCAGGATGAGTCAGCCCCAGCATTTT	CATSRMSQPQHF
TRBD1	TRBV18	TRBJ1-1	NA	TGTGCCAGCTCACCCCAGTGGAAGGGGGCGACTGAAGCTTTCTTT	CASSPQWKGATEAFF
NA	TRBV18	TRBJ1-2	NA	TGTGCCAGCTCACCACGTATCCAGGGCGCCCCCTCGTCCTATGGCTACACCTTC	CASSPRIQGAPSSYGYTF
TRBD1	TRBV7-8	TRBJ1-1	NA	TGTGCCAGCAGCCGGGACAGGGGTTTACCAGCTTTCTTT	CASSRDRGLPAFF
TRBD1	TRBV7-3	TRBJ1-1	NA	TGTGCCAGCAGCTTAAGCGACGAAGCAGGGGGGGCTGAAGCTTTCTTT	CASSLSDEAGGAEAFF
NA	TRBV6-6	TRBJ1-4	NA	TGTGCCAGCAGTGACCCACAGGCCGCTAATGAAAAACTGTTTTTT	CASSDPQAANEKLFF
NA	TRBV10-2	TRBJ1-5	NA	TGCGCCAGCACGGGCAGGGAAAATCAGCCCCAGCATTTT	CASTGRENQPQHF
TRBD2	TRBV27	TRBJ2-5	NA	TGTGCCAGCAGGGGACTAGCGGAAGAGACCCAGTACTTC	CASRGLAEETQYF
NA	TRBV6-5	TRBJ2-3	NA	TGTGCCAGCAGTTACTCCGGGCTAAAAACAGATACGCAGTATTTT	CASSYSGLKTDTQYF
NA	TRBV19	TRBJ1-5	NA	TGTGCCAGTAGTCCACGCAGGGAGAGGACTAGCAATCAGCCCCAGCATTTT	CASSPRRERTSNQPQHF
NA	TRBV25-1	TRBJ1-6	NA	TGTGCCAGCAGTAAGATGAGCTCCTATAATTCACCCCTCCACTTT	CASSKMSSYNSPLHF
NA	TRBV21-1	TRBJ1-5	NA	TGTGCCAGCCTCCGGCCGGGACAGAGAGACCCTAGCAATCAGCCCCAGCATTTT	CASLRPGQRDPSNQPQHF
NA	TRBV2	TRBJ1-2	NA	TGTGCCAGCAAAAGGGATGTGCAGGCCGGTGGCTACACCTTC	CASKRDVQAGGYTF
TRBD2	TRBV19	TRBJ2-5	NA	TGTGCCAGTAGTCCCAGACTAGCGGGAGCCCACGAGACCCAGTACTTC	CASSPRLAGAHETQYF
TRBD2	TRBV6-6	TRBJ2-5	NA	TGTGCCAGCAGAGGACTAGCGGGACCGGAGGGGACCCAGTACTTC	CASRGLAGPEGTQYF